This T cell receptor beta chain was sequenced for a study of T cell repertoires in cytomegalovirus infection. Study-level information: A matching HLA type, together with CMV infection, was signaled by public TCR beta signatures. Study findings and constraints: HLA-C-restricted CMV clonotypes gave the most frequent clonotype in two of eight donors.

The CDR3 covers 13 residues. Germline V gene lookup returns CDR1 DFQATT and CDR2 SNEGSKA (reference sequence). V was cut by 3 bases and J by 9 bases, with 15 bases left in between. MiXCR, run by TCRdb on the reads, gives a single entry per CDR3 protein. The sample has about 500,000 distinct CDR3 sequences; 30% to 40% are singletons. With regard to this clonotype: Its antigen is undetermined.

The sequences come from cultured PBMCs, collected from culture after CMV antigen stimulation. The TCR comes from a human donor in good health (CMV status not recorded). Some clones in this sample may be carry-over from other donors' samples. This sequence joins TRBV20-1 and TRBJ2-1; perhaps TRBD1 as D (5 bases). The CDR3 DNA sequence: TGCAGTGCTAGCTCCCCAAGGGGCGGTGAGCAGTTCTTC. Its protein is CSASSPRGGEQFF.